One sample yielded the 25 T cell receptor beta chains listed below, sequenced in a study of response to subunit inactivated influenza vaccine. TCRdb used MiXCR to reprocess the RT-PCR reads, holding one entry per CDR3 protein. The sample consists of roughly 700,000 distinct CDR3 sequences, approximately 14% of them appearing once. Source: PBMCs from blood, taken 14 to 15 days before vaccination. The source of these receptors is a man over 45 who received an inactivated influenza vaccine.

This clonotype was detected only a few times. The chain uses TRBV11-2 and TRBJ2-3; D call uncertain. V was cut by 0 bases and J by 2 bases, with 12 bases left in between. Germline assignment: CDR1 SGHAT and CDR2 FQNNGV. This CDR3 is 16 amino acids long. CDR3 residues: CASSLEGVAFTDTQYF. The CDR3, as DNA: TGTGCCAGCAGCTTAGAGGGTGTTGCATTCACAGATACGCAGTATTTT.

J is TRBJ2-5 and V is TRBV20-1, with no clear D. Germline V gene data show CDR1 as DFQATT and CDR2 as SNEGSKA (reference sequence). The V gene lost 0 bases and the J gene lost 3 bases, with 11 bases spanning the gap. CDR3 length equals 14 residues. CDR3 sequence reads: CSARDIGQEETQYF. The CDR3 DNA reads TGCAGTGCTAGAGATATTGGGCAGGAAGAGACCCAGTACTTC.

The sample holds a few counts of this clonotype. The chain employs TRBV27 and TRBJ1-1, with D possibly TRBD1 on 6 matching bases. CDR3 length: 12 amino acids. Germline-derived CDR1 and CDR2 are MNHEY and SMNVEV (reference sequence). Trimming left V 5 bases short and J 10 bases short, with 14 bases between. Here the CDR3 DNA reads TGTGCCAGCAGTCTACCTGGAGGGGGAGCTTTCTTT. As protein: CASSLPGGGAFF.

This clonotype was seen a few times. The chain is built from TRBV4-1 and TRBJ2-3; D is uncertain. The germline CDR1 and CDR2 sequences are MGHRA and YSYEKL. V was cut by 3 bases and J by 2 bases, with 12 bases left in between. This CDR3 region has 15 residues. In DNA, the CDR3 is TGCGCCAGCAGCCAGAGAACTCAGAACACAGATACGCAGTATTTT. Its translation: CASSQRTQNTDTQYF.

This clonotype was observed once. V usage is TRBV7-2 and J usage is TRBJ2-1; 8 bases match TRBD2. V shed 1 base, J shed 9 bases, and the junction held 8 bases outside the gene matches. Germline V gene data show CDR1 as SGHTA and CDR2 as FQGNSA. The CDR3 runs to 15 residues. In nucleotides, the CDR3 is TGTGCCAGCAGCTTAGACGGGGGGGCCGCGAGTGAGCAGTTCTTC. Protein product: CASSLDGGAASEQFF.

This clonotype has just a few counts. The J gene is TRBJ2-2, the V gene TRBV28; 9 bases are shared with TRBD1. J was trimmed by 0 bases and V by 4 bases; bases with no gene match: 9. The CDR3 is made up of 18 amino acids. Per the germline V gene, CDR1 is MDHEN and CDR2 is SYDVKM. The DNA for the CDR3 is TGTGCCAGCAGTTCCATTCGACAGGGGGGAACGAACACCGGGGAGCTGTTTTTT. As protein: CASSSIRQGGTNTGELFF. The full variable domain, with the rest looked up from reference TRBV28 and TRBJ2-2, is DVKVTQSSRYLVKRTGEKVFLECVQDMDHENMFWYRQDPGLGLRLIYFSYDVKMKEKGDIPEGYSVSREKKERFSLILESASTNQTSMYLCASSSIRQGGTNTGELFFGEGSRLTVL.

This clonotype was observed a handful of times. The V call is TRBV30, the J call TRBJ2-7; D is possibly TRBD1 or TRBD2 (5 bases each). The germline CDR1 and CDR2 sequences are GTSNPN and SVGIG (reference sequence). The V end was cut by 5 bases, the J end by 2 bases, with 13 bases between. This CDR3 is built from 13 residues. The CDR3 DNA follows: TGTGCCTGGGCACGGGGACCACCCTACGAGCAGTACTTC. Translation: CAWARGPPYEQYF.

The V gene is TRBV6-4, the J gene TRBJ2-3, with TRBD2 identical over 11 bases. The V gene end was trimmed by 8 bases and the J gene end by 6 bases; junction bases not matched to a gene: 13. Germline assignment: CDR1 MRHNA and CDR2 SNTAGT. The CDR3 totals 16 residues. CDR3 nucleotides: TGTGCCAGCCGAATGAATAGCGGGGGGGCAGCTGATACGCAGTATTTT. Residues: CASRMNSGGAADTQYF.

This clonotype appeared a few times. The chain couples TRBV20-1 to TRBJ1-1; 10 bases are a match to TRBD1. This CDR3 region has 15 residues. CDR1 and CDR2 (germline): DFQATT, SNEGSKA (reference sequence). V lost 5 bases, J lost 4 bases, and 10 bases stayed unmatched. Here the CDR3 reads CSAPGTGERVTEAFF. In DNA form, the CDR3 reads TGCAGTGCTCCCGGGACAGGGGAAAGAGTCACTGAAGCTTTCTTT.

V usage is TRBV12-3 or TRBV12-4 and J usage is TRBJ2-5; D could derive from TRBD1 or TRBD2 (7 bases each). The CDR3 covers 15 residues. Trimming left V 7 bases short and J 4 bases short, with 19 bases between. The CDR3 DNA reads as TGTGCCAGCACCTTGAGCGGGACAGCAGCAGAGACCCAGTACTTC. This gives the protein CASTLSGTAAETQYF.

The CDR3 DNA follows: TGCAGTGCAAGGACAGGAGGGTATGGCTACACCTTC. Translation gives CSARTGGYGYTF. The chain joins TRBV20-1 to TRBJ1-2; 7 nucleotides align to TRBD1. The V segment lost 6 bases and the J segment 5 bases; nucleotides outside the gene matches: 6. The CDR3 is 12 residues long. Germline CDR1 is DFQATT and CDR2 is SNEGSKA (reference sequence).

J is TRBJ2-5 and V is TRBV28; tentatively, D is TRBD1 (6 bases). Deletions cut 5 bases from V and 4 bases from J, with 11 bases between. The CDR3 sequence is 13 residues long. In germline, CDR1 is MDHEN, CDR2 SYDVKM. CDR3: CASSGTGLETQYF. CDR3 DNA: TGTGCCAGCAGTGGAACAGGGTTAGAGACCCAGTACTTC.

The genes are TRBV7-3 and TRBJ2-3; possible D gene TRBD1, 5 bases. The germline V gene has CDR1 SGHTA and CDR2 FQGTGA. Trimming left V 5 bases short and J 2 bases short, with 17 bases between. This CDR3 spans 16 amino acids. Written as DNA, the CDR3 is TGTGCCAGCAGCCCTACCGTGGGGCTAAACACAGATACGCAGTATTTT. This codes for CASSPTVGLNTDTQYF.

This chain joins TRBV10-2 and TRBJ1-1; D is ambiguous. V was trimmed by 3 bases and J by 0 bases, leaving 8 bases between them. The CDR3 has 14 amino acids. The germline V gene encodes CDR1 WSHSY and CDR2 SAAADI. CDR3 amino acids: CASSDHPMNTEAFF. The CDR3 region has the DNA TGCGCCAGCAGTGATCACCCAATGAACACTGAAGCTTTCTTT.

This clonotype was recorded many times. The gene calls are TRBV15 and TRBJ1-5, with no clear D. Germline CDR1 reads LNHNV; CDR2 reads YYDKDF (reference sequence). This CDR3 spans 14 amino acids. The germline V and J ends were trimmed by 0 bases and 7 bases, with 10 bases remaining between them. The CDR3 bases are TGTGCCACCAGCAGAGATATCGTCGGCCAGCCCCAGCATTTT. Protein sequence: CATSRDIVGQPQHF.

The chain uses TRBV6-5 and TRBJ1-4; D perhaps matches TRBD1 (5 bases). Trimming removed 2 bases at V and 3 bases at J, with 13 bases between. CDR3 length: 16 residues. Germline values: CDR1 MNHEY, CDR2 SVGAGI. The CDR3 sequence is CASSYTPGFANEKLFF. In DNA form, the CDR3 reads TGTGCCAGCAGTTACACCCCAGGGTTCGCTAATGAAAAACTGTTTTTT.

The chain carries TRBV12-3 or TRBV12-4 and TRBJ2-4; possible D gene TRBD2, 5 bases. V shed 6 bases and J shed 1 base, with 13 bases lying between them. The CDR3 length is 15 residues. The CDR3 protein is CASSLDPGAKNIQYF. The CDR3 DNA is TGTGCCAGCAGCCTGGACCCGGGGGCCAAAAACATTCAGTACTTC.

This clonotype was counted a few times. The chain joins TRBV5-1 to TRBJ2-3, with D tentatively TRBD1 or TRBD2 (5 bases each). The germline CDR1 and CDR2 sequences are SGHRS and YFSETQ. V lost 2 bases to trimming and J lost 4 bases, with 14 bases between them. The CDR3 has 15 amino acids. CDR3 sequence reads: CASSFQGYGADTQYF. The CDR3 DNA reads TGCGCCAGCAGCTTTCAGGGATACGGGGCAGATACGCAGTATTTT.

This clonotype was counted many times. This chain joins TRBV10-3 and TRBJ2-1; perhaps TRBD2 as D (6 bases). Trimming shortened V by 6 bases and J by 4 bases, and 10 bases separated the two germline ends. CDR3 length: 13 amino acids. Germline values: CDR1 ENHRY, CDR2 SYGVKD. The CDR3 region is CAISGSAYNEQFF. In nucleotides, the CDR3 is TGTGCCATCAGCGGGAGCGCATACAATGAGCAGTTCTTC.

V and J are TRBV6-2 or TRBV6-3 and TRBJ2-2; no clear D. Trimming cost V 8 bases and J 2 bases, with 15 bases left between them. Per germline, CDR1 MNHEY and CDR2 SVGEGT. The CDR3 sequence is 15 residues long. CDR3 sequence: CASRARRINTGELFF. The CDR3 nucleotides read TGTGCCAGCCGAGCGCGCAGGATAAACACCGGGGAGCTGTTTTTT.

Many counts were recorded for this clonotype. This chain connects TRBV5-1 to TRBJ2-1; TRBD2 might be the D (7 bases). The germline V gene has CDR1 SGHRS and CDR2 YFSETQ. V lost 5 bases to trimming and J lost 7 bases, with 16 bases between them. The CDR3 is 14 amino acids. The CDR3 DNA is TGCGCCAGCAGTGGGGGGGCAGGATTAAATGAGCAGTTCTTC. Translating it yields CASSGGAGLNEQFF.

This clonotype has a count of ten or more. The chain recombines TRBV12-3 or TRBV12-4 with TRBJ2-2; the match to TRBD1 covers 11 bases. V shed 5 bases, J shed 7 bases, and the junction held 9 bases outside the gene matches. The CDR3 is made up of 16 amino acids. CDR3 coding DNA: TGTGCCAGCAGTCGGATGTGGACAGGGGGCTTCGGGGAGCTGTTTTTT. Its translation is CASSRMWTGGFGELFF.

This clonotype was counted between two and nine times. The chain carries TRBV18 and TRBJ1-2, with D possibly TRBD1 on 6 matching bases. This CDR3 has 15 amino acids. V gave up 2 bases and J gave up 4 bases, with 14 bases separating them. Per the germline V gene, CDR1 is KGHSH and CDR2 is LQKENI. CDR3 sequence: CASSPRAQGIYGYTF. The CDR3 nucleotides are TGTGCCAGCTCACCAAGGGCACAGGGAATCTATGGCTACACCTTC.

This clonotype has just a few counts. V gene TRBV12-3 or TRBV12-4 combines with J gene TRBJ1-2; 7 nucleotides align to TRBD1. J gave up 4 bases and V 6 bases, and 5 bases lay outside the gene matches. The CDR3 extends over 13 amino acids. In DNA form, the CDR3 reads TGTGCCAGCAGCATGTCAGGGGGCTATGGCTACACCTTC. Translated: CASSMSGGYGYTF.

The CDR3 is CASSTPLTSDFTDTQYF. The CDR3 DNA is TGTGCCAGCAGTACACCCCTGACTAGCGACTTCACAGATACGCAGTATTTT. The V gene is TRBV6-1, the J gene TRBJ2-3; 8 bases are shared with TRBD2. Germline assignment: CDR1 MNHNS and CDR2 SASEGT. This CDR3 contains 17 residues. The junction had 12 bases not matched to a gene; V was cut back by 5 bases and J by 2 bases.